Listed below are T cell receptor beta chains from one sample, sequenced in a study of blood T cells in healthy people across ages. Via MiXCR, TCRdb re-called the 5' RACE reads, giving one row per CDR3 protein. The sample shows approximately 730,000 distinct CDR3 sequences, about 53% of them seen only once. Sequenced sample: blood. The receptors stem from an elderly man in good health. Both conserved end residues are part of each CDR3. Fields, in order: D gene, CDR3 length, J gene, V gene, clone size, CDR3 protein, CDR3 DNA. A D gene is named only where the DNA matches it firmly. Some rows mark clone size as missing; the rest say once, few, many or name a class of expanded clone.

. 13 TRBJ1-1 TRBV7-9 . CAIRTALNTEAFF TGTGCCATCCGGACAGCCTTGAACACTGAAGCTTTCTTT
TRBD2 18 TRBJ2-5 TRBV7-8 few CASSSIRPGLAGQETQYF TGTGCCAGCAGCTCGATCCGACCGGGACTAGCGGGGCAAGAGACCCAGTACTTC
TRBD2 19 TRBJ2-3 TRBV29-1 . CSVEVGVAGGPPGNRYAYF TGCAGCGTTGAAGTGGGAGTAGCGGGAGGCCCTCCGGGGAACAGATACGCGTATTTT
TRBD2 12 TRBJ2-1 TRBV6-1 few CASSEGGRVQFF TGTGCCAGCAGTGAAGGCGGGAGAGTGCAGTTCTTC
. 12 TRBJ2-7 TRBV29-1 few CSVGGDSYEQYF TGCAGCGTGGGAGGGGACAGCTACGAGCAGTACTTC
TRBD2 17 TRBJ2-5 TRBV4-1 . CASSQGGGRGPGETQYF TGCGCCAGCAGCCAAGGGGGCGGGAGAGGGCCAGGGGAGACCCAGTACTTC
TRBD1 14 TRBJ1-1 TRBV5-1 . CASSSGTGNTEAFF TGTGCCAGCAGTTCCGGGACAGGGAACACTGAAGCTTTCTTT
. 14 TRBJ1-5 TRBV6-2/TRBV6-3 . CASRRQHQDQPQHF TGTGCCAGCAGGCGACAACACCAGGATCAGCCCCAGCATTTT
. 15 TRBJ2-7 TRBV6-2/TRBV6-3 . CASSSPRAGSYEQYF TGTGCCAGCAGTTCCCCAAGGGCCGGGTCCTACGAGCAGTACTTC
. 16 TRBJ1-3 TRBV28 . CASSRLGQPYGNTIYF TGTGCCAGCAGTAGGCTCGGACAGCCCTATGGAAACACCATATATTTT
. 13 TRBJ2-2 TRBV29-1 . CSANKGGTGELFF TGCAGCGCCAATAAGGGTGGCACCGGGGAGCTGTTTTTT
. 15 TRBJ1-3 TRBV18 . CASSPQTNQGNTIYF TGTGCCAGCTCACCACAAACAAATCAAGGAAACACCATATATTTT
. 15 TRBJ2-7 TRBV9 . CASSPRGRGDYEQYF TGTGCCAGCAGCCCCCGGGGGAGGGGGGACTACGAGCAGTACTTC
TRBD1 16 TRBJ2-1 TRBV6-1 . CASRNPGTGGSNEQFF TGTGCCAGCAGAAACCCCGGGACAGGGGGCTCCAATGAGCAGTTCTTC
. 16 TRBJ1-2 TRBV21-1 . CASSSRNEMKAFGYTF TGTGCCAGCAGCTCCCGAAATGAGATGAAGGCCTTTGGCTACACCTTC
. 16 TRBJ1-6 TRBV20-1 few CSAVRWGAADNSPLHF TGCAGTGCTGTCCGTTGGGGGGCGGCAGATAATTCACCCCTCCACTTT
. 16 TRBJ1-2 TRBV25-1 . CASSEPGREFGYGYTF TGTGCCAGCAGTGAGCCGGGACGGGAATTCGGTTATGGCTACACCTTC
. 11 TRBJ2-3 TRBV2 few CASSVERYAYF TGTGCCAGCAGTGTAGAAAGATACGCGTATTTT
TRBD2 21 TRBJ2-6 TRBV7-8 few CASSSSLAGVVSFAGANVLTF TGTGCCAGCAGTTCATCACTAGCGGGAGTAGTTAGTTTCGCTGGGGCCAACGTCCTGACTTTC
TRBD1 16 TRBJ2-5 TRBV7-6 . CASSRKKQGSRETQYF TGTGCCAGCAGCCGGAAAAAACAGGGGTCGCGGGAGACCCAGTACTTC
TRBD2 14 TRBJ2-1 TRBV6-5 . CASKSGGPVNEQFF TGTGCCAGCAAATCGGGAGGGCCGGTCAATGAGCAGTTCTTC
. 14 TRBJ2-4 TRBV7-9 few CASSLGLQWNIQYF TGTGCCAGCAGCTTAGGACTCCAATGGAACATTCAGTACTTC
TRBD1 15 TRBJ2-7 TRBV28 . CASSQPGTGIYEQYF TGTGCCAGCAGTCAGCCCGGGACAGGGATTTACGAGCAGTACTTC
. 14 TRBJ2-7 TRBV28 few CASSLQDSTYEQYF TGTGCCAGCAGTTTACAGGACTCAACCTACGAGCAGTACTTC
. 14 TRBJ2-1 TRBV6-5 . CASSPMGPYNEQFF TGTGCCAGCAGCCCCATGGGGCCCTACAATGAGCAGTTCTTC
. 13 TRBJ2-7 TRBV20-1 few CSAVLAKSYEQYF TGCAGTGCGGTCCTAGCGAAGAGCTACGAGCAGTACTTC
. 16 TRBJ2-6 TRBV2 few CASSDTLGFGANVLTF TGTGCCAGCAGTGATACCCTAGGATTTGGGGCCAACGTCCTGACTTTC
TRBD1 13 TRBJ1-1 TRBV29-1 few CSVWDRGETEAFF TGCAGCGTTTGGGACAGGGGGGAGACTGAAGCTTTCTTT
TRBD2 19 TRBJ2-3 TRBV6-5 . CASSYRRLTSGRGTDTQYF TGTGCCAGCAGTTACCGTCGTTTGACTAGCGGGAGGGGCACAGATACGCAGTATTTT
. 17 TRBJ2-6 TRBV15 . CAISRASGLGGANVLTF TGTGCCATCAGCAGAGCATCAGGGCTGGGTGGGGCCAACGTCCTGACTTTC
. 15 TRBJ2-5 TRBV5-6 few CASSFPTAGGETQYF TGTGCCAGCAGCTTTCCCACCGCAGGAGGGGAGACCCAGTACTTC
. 16 TRBJ2-7 TRBV7-2 . CASRPQSASRFYEQYF TGTGCCAGCAGACCACAGTCGGCCTCCCGATTCTACGAGCAGTACTTC
TRBD2 13 TRBJ2-7 TRBV27 . CTSSPPFGTKQYF TGTACCAGCAGTCCCCCATTCGGGACTAAGCAGTACTTC
. 15 TRBJ2-7 TRBV9 few CASSVDGGFTYEQYF TGTGCCAGCAGCGTAGATGGGGGTTTCACCTACGAGCAGTACTTC
. 13 TRBJ2-3 TRBV27 few CASKPSGTDTQYF TGTGCCAGCAAGCCTAGCGGCACAGATACGCAGTATTTT
TRBD2 16 TRBJ2-1 TRBV4-2 once CASSQEGGRAWYEQFF TGTGCCAGCAGCCAAGAAGGCGGGAGGGCCTGGTATGAGCAGTTCTTC
. 13 TRBJ1-1 TRBV5-8 . CASRNRQATEAFF TGTGCCAGCAGAAATCGGCAGGCCACTGAAGCTTTCTTT
. 15 TRBJ2-1 TRBV7-9 . CASSLLGRTQTGGFF TGTGCCAGCAGCTTGCTGGGACGGACCCAAACTGGGGGGTTCTTC
. 15 TRBJ1-3 TRBV5-1 . CASSSDGASRNTIYF TGCGCCAGCTCCTCTGACGGTGCCTCGCGGAACACCATATATTTT
. 16 TRBJ1-2 TRBV6-2/TRBV6-3 once CASSYSNTEIVYGYTF TGTGCCAGCAGTTACTCGAATACAGAAATCGTTTATGGCTACACCTTC
TRBD1 13 TRBJ2-3 TRBV28 few CASSPGQTDTQYF TGTGCCAGCAGTCCGGGACAGACAGATACGCAGTATTTT
. 15 TRBJ2-3 TRBV11-1 few CASSLVGSRTDTQYF TGTGCCAGCAGCTTAGTTGGGAGTAGAACAGATACGCAGTATTTT
. 12 TRBJ1-2 TRBV29-1 few CSGAWGYYGYTF TGCAGCGGCGCTTGGGGGTACTATGGCTACACCTTC
. 15 TRBJ2-7 TRBV5-1 . CASSLEPSSYNEQYF TGCGCCAGCAGCTTAGAACCGAGCTCCTACAATGAGCAGTACTTC
TRBD2 16 TRBJ2-5 TRBV6-1 few CASSPRIAGAQETQYF TGTGCCAGCAGTCCGCGGATAGCGGGAGCTCAAGAGACCCAGTACTTC
. 12 TRBJ1-5 TRBV29-1 . CSVAGANQPQHF TGCAGCGTTGCAGGGGCCAATCAGCCCCAGCATTTT
. 13 TRBJ1-2 TRBV27 . CASSSTRPYGYTF TGTGCCAGCAGTTCGACGCGTCCCTATGGCTACACCTTC
. 16 TRBJ1-4 TRBV20-1 few CSASGGRDATNEKLFF TGCAGTGCTAGCGGAGGCAGAGACGCAACTAATGAAAAACTGTTTTTT
TRBD1 15 TRBJ1-2 TRBV10-3 few CAISPGQGASAGYTF TGTGCCATCAGTCCGGGACAGGGGGCTTCGGCTGGCTACACCTTC
. 14 TRBJ1-2 TRBV9 . CASSPEEFNYGYTF TGTGCCAGCAGCCCAGAGGAATTTAACTATGGCTACACCTTC
. 16 TRBJ2-6 TRBV3-1 few CASSQGRALGANVLTF TGTGCCAGCAGCCAAGGTAGGGCTCTTGGGGCCAACGTCCTGACTTTC
. 14 TRBJ1-1 TRBV5-1 few CASSSGHQNTEAFF TGCGCCAGCAGCTCGGGACACCAGAACACTGAAGCTTTCTTT
. 12 TRBJ2-7 TRBV28 . CASTYDNYEQYF TGTGCCAGCACCTACGATAACTACGAGCAGTACTTC
. 15 TRBJ1-2 TRBV6-5 . CASSYSQGGNYGYTF TGTGCCAGCAGTTACTCCCAAGGGGGGAACTATGGCTACACCTTC
TRBD1 15 TRBJ1-2 TRBV7-2 few CASSSPGQGVYGYTF TGTGCCAGCAGCTCCCCGGGACAGGGAGTCTATGGCTACACCTTC
. 12 TRBJ1-1 TRBV6-1 . CAITPLGTEAFF TGTGCCATAACCCCTTTGGGAACTGAAGCTTTCTTT
. 14 TRBJ2-7 TRBV2 many CASSPRTQTYEQYF TGTGCCAGCAGTCCCAGAACCCAGACCTACGAGCAGTACTTC